Listed here are 16 T cell receptor beta chains from one sample, sequenced in a study of blood T cell repertoires in COVID-19. Profiling relied on immunoSEQ multiplex PCR, and the TCRdb table lists in-frame clones only, not all of them. The table lists about 400,000 clones, around 86% of them singletons. Sequences were obtained from peripheral blood. The origin of the receptors is a woman aged 25 to 39 with active or convalescent COVID-19.

The chain carries TRBV9 and TRBJ1-1; weak D call: TRBD1 (5 bases). In germline, CDR1 is SGDLS, CDR2 YYNGEE. The V end was cut by 3 bases, the J end by 10 bases, with 16 bases between. This CDR3 has 13 amino acids. The CDR3 DNA sequence: TGTGCCAGCAGCGACGGGGGACCCCGGGGAGCTTTCTTT. Translating it yields CASSDGGPRGAFF.

The chain is built from TRBV6-4 and TRBJ1-1; TRBD1 agrees at 9 bases. CDR3 size: 14 residues. CDR1 and CDR2 (germline): MRHNA, SNTAGT. With 7 bases clipped from V and 11 bases from J, the junction kept 14 bases outside the gene matches. The CDR3 region is CASTSTGGADVAFF. CDR3 nucleotides: TGTGCCAGCACCTCGACAGGGGGAGCCGACGTGGCTTTCTTT.

CDR3 sequence (DNA): TGTGCCAGTAGTGACCGGGACAGGGGGCATGATCAGCCCCAGCATTTT. It specifies CASSDRDRGHDQPQHF. The genes are TRBV19 and TRBJ1-5; TRBD1 matches 12 bases. Germline V CDR1 and CDR2: LNHDA, SQIVND (reference sequence). CDR3 size: 16 residues. The ends lost 5 bases at V and 5 bases at J; junction bases unmatched: 7.

The rearrangement links TRBV29-1 to TRBJ1-1; no clear D gene. The V gene's germline CDR1 is SQVTM and CDR2 ANQGSEA. This CDR3 has 15 residues. V lost 6 bases and J 0 bases, leaving 17 bases between the germline ends. Written as DNA, the CDR3 is TGCAGCGTACTGTTACAGAAAATGATGAACACTGAAGCTTTCTTT. Its protein is CSVLLQKMMNTEAFF.

J is TRBJ2-7 and V is TRBV30, with 10 positions matching TRBD1. The germline CDR1 and CDR2 sequences are GTSNPN and SVGIG (reference sequence). The V segment lost 4 bases and the J segment 3 bases; nucleotides outside the gene matches: 9. This CDR3 spans 15 amino acids. For the CDR3, the DNA is TGTGCCTGGAACCCGGGACAGGGGCTCTTCTACGAGCAGTACTTC. This encodes CAWNPGQGLFYEQYF.

The chain is built from TRBV4-2 and TRBJ1-1; weak D call: TRBD1 (5 bases). Trimming shortened V by 3 bases and J by 1 base, and 12 bases separated the two germline ends. Germline V gene data show CDR1 as LGHNA and CDR2 as YNFKEQ. This CDR3 is 15 amino acids long. CDR3 sequence: CASSHELGGNTEAFF. CDR3 in DNA: TGTGCCAGCAGCCACGAATTGGGGGGGAACACTGAAGCTTTCTTT.

The chain combines TRBV7-9 with TRBJ2-1; no definite D call. Germline loops: CDR1 SEHNR, CDR2 FQNEAQ (reference sequence). V lost 1 base and J lost 4, with 8 bases in between. This CDR3 is 14 amino acids long. The CDR3 spells CASSLVQVYNEQFF. CDR3 DNA sequence: TGTGCCAGCAGCTTAGTCCAGGTTTACAATGAGCAGTTCTTC.

The chain combines TRBV6-5 with TRBJ2-1; perhaps TRBD2 as D (6 bases). This CDR3 spans 14 amino acids. Germline V lookup: CDR1 MNHEY, CDR2 SVGAGI. Trimming took off 7 bases at V and 8 bases at J, with 18 bases between the two ends. CDR3 sequence reads: CASIGTLFTHEQFF. CDR3 nucleotides: TGTGCCAGCATCGGGACTCTTTTCACCCATGAGCAGTTCTTC.

This clone was observed once. V and J are TRBV4-2 and TRBJ2-3, with 10 bases lining up with TRBD2. The J segment lost 1 base and the V segment lost 4 bases, leaving 5 bases of the junction unmatched. CDR3 length equals 16 residues. Germline V CDR1 and CDR2: LGHNA, YNFKEQ. CDR3 DNA: TGTGCCAGCAGCCCGGACGGGACTAGCGGCACAGATACGCAGTATTTT. Translation gives CASSPDGTSGTDTQYF.

The V gene is TRBV14, the J gene TRBJ2-2; tentatively, D is TRBD1 (7 bases). Between the trimmed V and J ends, which lost 5 bases and 14 bases, there was a span of 18 bases. Germline values: CDR1 SGHDN, CDR2 FVKESK. This CDR3 comprises 13 residues. CDR3 DNA sequence: TGTGCCAGCAGCGGGCGACAGGGAGGCTTTCTGTTTTTT. It yields the protein CASSGRQGGFLFF.

The V and J genes are TRBV5-1 and TRBJ2-2, with unresolved D. Germline values: CDR1 SGHRS, CDR2 YFSETQ. Trimming took 4 bases from V and 6 from J, leaving 10 bases between them. The CDR3 sequence is 13 residues long. For the CDR3, the DNA is TGCGCCAGCAGCACAAGCGAGGCCGGGGAGCTGTTTTTT. Translation gives CASSTSEAGELFF. Full variable domain (remainder filled in from reference TRBV5-1 and TRBJ2-2): KAGVTQTPRYLIKTRGQQVTLSCSPISGHRSVSWYQQTPGQGLQFLFEYFSETQRNKGNFPGRFSGRQFSNSRSEMNVSTLELGDSALYLCASSTSEAGELFFGEGSRLTVL.

The chain links TRBV11-2 to TRBJ2-1, with 10 bases matching TRBD2. The V gene end was trimmed by 1 base and the J gene end by 0 bases; junction bases not matched to a gene: 3. This CDR3 region has 17 residues. Germline CDR1 is SGHAT and CDR2 is FQNNGV. The CDR3 loop is CASSLGLAGGSYNEQFF. The CDR3 DNA sequence: TGTGCCAGCAGCTTAGGGTTAGCGGGGGGCTCCTACAATGAGCAGTTCTTC. Full variable domain (outside the CDR3, taken from reference TRBV11-2 and TRBJ2-1): EAGVAQSPRYKIIEKRQSVAFWCNPISGHATLYWYQQILGQGPKLLIQFQNNGVVDDSQLPKDRFSAERLKGVDSTLKIQPAKLEDSAVYLCASSLGLAGGSYNEQFFGPGTRLTVL.

This clone was seen only once. This chain connects TRBV3-1 (or the pseudogene TRBV3-2) to TRBJ1-2; D might be TRBD1 (5 bases). Germline CDR1 and CDR2: LGHDT and YNNKEL (reference sequence). V dropped 4 bases and J dropped 8 bases, with 14 bases sitting between them. The CDR3 is made up of 13 amino acids. The chain's CDR3 is CASSPGTAGGYTF. CDR3 nucleotides: TGTGCCAGCAGCCCCGGGACTGCGGGCGGCTACACCTTC.

The sample holds a few counts of this clone. The chain couples TRBV5-1 to TRBJ1-6; unclear D gene. The germline V gene encodes CDR1 SGHRS and CDR2 YFSETQ. The V and J ends lost 0 bases and 2 bases respectively, with 6 bases between them. This CDR3 spans 15 amino acids. The CDR3 DNA sequence: TGCGCCAGCAGCTTGGGAGGAGCCTATAATTCACCCCTCCACTTT. It encodes CASSLGGAYNSPLHF. The whole variable domain, remainder taken from reference TRBV5-1 and TRBJ1-6, is KAGVTQTPRYLIKTRGQQVTLSCSPISGHRSVSWYQQTPGQGLQFLFEYFSETQRNKGNFPGRFSGRQFSNSRSEMNVSTLELGDSALYLCASSLGGAYNSPLHFGNGTRLTVT.

The chain has TRBV3-1 (or the pseudogene TRBV3-2) and TRBJ1-4, with D possibly matching TRBD1 (6 bases). The CDR3 runs 15 residues. V lost 3 bases, J lost 4 bases, and 12 bases lay in between. Germline CDR1 and CDR2: LGHDT and YNNKEL (reference sequence). CDR3 sequence: CASSQGTGNNEKLFF. The CDR3, as DNA: TGTGCCAGCAGCCAGGGTACAGGGAATAATGAAAAACTGTTTTTT.

The V gene is TRBV7-6, the J gene TRBJ1-1; D remains unclear. The V end was cut by 6 bases, the J end by 1 base, with 9 bases between. The CDR3 covers 13 residues. Germline V gene lookup returns CDR1 SGHVS and CDR2 FNYEAQ. The CDR3 spells CASRGQENTEAFF. The CDR3 coding sequence is TGTGCCAGCAGGGGCCAGGAGAACACTGAAGCTTTCTTT.